This T cell receptor (beta chain) was sequenced for a study of blood T cell repertoires in COVID-19. On the study more broadly: PBMCs, B-cell-depleted T cells, or T cells were the source of the cDNA or gDNA that made up the material.

V was pared by 5 bases and J by 6 bases, with 4 bases of the junction left unmatched. The germline CDR1 and CDR2 sequences are SGHVS and FNYEAQ. The CDR3 contains 13 residues. Generated by immunoSEQ multiplex PCR, the TCRdb table keeps only in-frame clones and is missing some. The profile shows fewer than 150,000 clones, around three quarters of them singletons. Sequenced material: peripheral blood. This receptor was obtained from a human donor in a cohort sampled during active COVID-19. The rearrangement uses TRBV7-6 and TRBJ1-2, with 9 bases that match TRBD1. CDR3 sequence reads: CASSQGQGDGYTF. The CDR3, as DNA: TGTGCCAGCAGCCAGGGACAGGGAGATGGCTACACCTTC.